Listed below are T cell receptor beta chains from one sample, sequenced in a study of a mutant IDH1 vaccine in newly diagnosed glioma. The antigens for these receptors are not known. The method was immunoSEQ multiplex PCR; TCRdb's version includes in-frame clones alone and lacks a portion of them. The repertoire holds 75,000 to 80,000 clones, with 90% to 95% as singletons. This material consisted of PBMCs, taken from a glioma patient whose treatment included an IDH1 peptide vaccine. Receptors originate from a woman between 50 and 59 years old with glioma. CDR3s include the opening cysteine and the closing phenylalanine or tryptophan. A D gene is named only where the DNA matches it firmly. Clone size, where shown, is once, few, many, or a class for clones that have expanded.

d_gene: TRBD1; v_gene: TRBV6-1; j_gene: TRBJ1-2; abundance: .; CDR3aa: CASSLSGTALYGYTF; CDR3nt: TGTGCCAGCAGTCTATCTGGGACAGCTCTATATGGCTACACCTTC
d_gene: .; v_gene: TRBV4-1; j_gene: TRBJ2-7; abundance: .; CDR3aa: CASSQTGPGAYEQYF; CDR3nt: TGCGCCAGCAGCCAAACGGGCCCGGGGGCCTACGAGCAGTACTTC
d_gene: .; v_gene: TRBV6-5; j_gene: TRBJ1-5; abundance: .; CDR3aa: CASSPNRDRRQPQHF; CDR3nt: TGTGCCAGCAGTCCCAACCGGGACCGGAGGCAGCCCCAGCATTTT
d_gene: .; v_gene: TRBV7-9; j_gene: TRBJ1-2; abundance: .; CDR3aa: CASSRAQGFGYTF; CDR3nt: TGTGCCAGCAGTCGAGCGCAGGGGTTTGGCTACACCTTC
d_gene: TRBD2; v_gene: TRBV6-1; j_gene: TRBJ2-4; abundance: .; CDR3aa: CASSGRGGLAKNIQYF; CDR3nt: TGTGCCAGCAGTGGGCGGGGGGGCCTAGCCAAAAACATTCAGTACTTC
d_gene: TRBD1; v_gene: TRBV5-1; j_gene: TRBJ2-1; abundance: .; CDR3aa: CASSLGDRYNEQFF; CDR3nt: TGCGCCAGCAGCTTGGGGGACAGATACAATGAGCAGTTCTTC
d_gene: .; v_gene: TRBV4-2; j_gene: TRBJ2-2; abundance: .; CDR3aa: CASSQGLPGQETGELFF; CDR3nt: TGTGCCAGCAGCCAGGGACTACCGGGACAAGAAACCGGGGAGCTGTTTTTT
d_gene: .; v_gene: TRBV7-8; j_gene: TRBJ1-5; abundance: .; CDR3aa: CASSQQQYSNQPQHF; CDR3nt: TGTGCCAGCAGCCAACAGCAGTATAGCAATCAGCCCCAGCATTTT
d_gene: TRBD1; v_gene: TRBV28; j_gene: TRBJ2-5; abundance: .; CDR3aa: CASSKLGQATGETQYF; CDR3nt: TGTGCCAGCAGTAAGTTGGGACAGGCCACCGGAGAGACCCAGTACTTC
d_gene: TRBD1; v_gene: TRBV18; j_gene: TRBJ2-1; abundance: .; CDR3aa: CASSPSDRAREQFF; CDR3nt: TGTGCCAGCTCACCCTCCGACAGGGCCCGAGAGCAGTTCTTC
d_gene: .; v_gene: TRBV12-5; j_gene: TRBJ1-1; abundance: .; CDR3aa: CASGFDLSTGAGSTEAFF; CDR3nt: TGTGCTAGTGGTTTCGACCTCTCTACAGGTGCGGGGAGCACTGAAGCTTTCTTT
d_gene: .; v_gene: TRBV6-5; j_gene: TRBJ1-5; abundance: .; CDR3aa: CASSFSQQHSNQPQHF; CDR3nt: TGTGCCAGCAGTTTTAGTCAACAGCATAGCAATCAGCCCCAGCATTTT
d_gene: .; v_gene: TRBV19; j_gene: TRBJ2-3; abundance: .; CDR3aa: CASSIQGGQDTQYF; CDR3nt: TGTGCCAGTAGTATACAGGGGGGCCAGGATACGCAGTATTTT
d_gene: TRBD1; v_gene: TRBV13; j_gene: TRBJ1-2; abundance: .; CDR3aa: CASSLGRSQGARSGYTF; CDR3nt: TGTGCCAGCAGCTTAGGCCGGTCGCAGGGGGCGCGTAGTGGCTACACCTTC
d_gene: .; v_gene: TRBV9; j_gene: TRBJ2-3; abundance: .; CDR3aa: CASSVGGTDTQYF; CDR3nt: TGTGCCAGCAGCGTGGGGGGCACAGATACGCAGTATTTT
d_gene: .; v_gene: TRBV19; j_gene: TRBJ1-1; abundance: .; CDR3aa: CASSKSAAKWNTEAFF; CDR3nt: TGTGCCAGTAGTAAGTCCGCCGCTAAATGGAACACTGAAGCTTTCTTT
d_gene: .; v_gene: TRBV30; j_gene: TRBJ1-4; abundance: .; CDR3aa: CAWSVLGDANEKLFF; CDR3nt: TGTGCCTGGAGTGTACTTGGGGACGCTAATGAAAAACTGTTTTTT
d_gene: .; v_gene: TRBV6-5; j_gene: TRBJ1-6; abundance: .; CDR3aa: CASRGSGMYNSPLHF; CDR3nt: TGTGCCAGCAGGGGCTCCGGGATGTATAATTCACCCCTCCACTTT
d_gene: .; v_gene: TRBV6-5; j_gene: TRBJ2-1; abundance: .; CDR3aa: CASSYPYNEQFF; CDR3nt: TGTGCCAGCAGTTATCCCTACAATGAGCAGTTCTTC
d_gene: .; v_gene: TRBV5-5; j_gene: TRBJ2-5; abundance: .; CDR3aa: CASSAGNQETQYF; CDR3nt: TGTGCCAGCAGCGCAGGTAACCAAGAGACCCAGTACTTC
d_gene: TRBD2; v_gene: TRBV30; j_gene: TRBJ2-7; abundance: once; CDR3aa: CAWRPGRALYEQYF; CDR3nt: TGTGCCTGGAGACCCGGGAGGGCTCTCTACGAGCAGTACTTC
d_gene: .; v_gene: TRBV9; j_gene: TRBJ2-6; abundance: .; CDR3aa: CASSVDLVNSGANVLTF; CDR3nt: TGTGCCAGCAGCGTAGACCTCGTCAACTCTGGGGCCAACGTCCTGACTTTC
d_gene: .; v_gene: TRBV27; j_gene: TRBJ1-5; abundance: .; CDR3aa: CASSPRLKGSNQPQHF; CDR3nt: TGTGCCAGCAGTCCCCGCCTTAAGGGGAGCAATCAGCCCCAGCATTTT
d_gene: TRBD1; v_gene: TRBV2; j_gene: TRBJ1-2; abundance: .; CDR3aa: CASQETGALYGYTF; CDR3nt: TGTGCCAGCCAGGAGACAGGGGCCCTCTATGGCTACACCTTC
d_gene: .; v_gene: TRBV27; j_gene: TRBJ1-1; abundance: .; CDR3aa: CASSFLGTRTEAFF; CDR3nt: TGTGCCAGCAGTTTTCTGGGGACTAGGACTGAAGCTTTCTTT
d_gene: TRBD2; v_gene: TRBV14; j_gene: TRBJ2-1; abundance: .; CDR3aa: CASSNGTSRYNEQFF; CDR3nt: TGTGCCAGCAGCAATGGGACTAGCAGATACAATGAGCAGTTCTTC
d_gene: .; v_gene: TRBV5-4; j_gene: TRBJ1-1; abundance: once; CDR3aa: CASSVNTEAFF; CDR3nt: TGTGCCAGCAGCGTGAACACTGAAGCTTTCTTT
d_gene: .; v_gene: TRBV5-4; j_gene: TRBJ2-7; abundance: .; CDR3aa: CASSLSGTFSYEQYF; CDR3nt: TGTGCCAGCAGCTTGTCTGGGACATTTTCCTACGAGCAGTACTTC
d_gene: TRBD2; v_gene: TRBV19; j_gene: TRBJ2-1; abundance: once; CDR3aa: CASSKSGRATDEQFF; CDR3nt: TGTGCCAGTAGTAAGAGCGGGAGGGCCACGGATGAGCAGTTCTTC
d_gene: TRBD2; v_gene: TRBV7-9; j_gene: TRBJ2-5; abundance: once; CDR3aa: CASSPGTSGRVRETQYF; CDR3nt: TGTGCCAGCAGCCCCGGGACTAGCGGGAGGGTGAGAGAGACCCAGTACTTC
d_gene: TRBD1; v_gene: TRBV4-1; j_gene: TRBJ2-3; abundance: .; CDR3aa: CASSLGQGRPDTQYF; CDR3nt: TGCGCCAGCAGCCTTGGACAGGGGAGGCCAGATACGCAGTATTTT
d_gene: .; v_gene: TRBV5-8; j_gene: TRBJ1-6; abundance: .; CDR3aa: CASSPQLNSPLHF; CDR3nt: TGTGCCAGCAGCCCTCAACTCAATTCACCCCTCCACTTT
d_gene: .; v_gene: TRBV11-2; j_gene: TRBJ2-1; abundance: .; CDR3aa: CASSLENLYNEQFF; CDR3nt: TGTGCCAGCAGCTTGGAGAACCTGTACAATGAGCAGTTCTTC
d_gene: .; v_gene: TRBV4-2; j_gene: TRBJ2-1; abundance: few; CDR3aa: CASSHDQHNEQFF; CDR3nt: TGTGCCAGCAGCCACGACCAACACAATGAGCAGTTCTTC
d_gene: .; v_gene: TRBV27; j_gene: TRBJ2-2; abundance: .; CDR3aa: CASSLLYQQGPGELFF; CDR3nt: TGTGCCAGCAGTTTACTTTACCAGCAGGGGCCCGGGGAGCTGTTTTTT
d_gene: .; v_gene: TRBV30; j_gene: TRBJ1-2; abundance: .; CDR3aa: CAWSVLPGGYGYTF; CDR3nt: TGTGCCTGGAGTGTACTCCCGGGAGGCTATGGCTACACCTTC
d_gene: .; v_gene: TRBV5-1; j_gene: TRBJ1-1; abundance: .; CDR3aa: CASSLNSRTEAFF; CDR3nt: TGCGCCAGCAGCTTGAACAGTAGGACTGAAGCTTTCTTT
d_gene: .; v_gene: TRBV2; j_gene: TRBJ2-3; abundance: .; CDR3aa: CASSARSGPSTDTQYF; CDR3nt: TGTGCCAGCAGCGCCCGGTCAGGCCCTAGCACAGATACGCAGTATTTT
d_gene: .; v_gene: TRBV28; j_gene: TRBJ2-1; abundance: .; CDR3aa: CASGSESGLGQFF; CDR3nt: TGTGCCAGCGGAAGCGAGTCAGGGTTGGGGCAGTTCTTC
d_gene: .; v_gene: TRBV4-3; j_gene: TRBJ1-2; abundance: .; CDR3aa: CASSQLQGPGYTF; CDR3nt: TGCGCCAGCAGCCAGCTACAGGGTCCTGGCTACACCTTC
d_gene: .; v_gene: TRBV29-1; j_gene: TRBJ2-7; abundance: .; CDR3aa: CSVDRDGDYEQYF; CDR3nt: TGCAGCGTTGATCGAGACGGAGACTACGAGCAGTACTTC